The 27 T cell receptor beta chains in this list originate from one sample, sequenced in a study of CD8 T cells in ankylosing spondylitis (dated by TCRdb to the late 2010s). Study-level results and caveats: A TCR beta motif of about eight highly homologous amino acid variants appeared characteristic of blood from ankylosing spondylitis patients.

The library was made by 5' RACE. Reads for this sample came from an Illumina HiSeq 2500. Through fastp at Q25 and MiXCR, TCRdb rebuilt clones from the public reads, retaining in-frame beta chains. One record per CDR3 amino acid sequence lists the most common genes and DNA. This sample comprises about 220,000 distinct CDR3 sequences, about 17% of them detected only once. The top ten hold under 55% of the sample. Antigens for these TCRs are unknown. Material for sequencing was blood, either unsorted or a sorted T cell fraction (not recorded which). The receptors derive from a male donor with ankylosing spondylitis.

This chain uses TRBV4-1 with TRBJ2-5; TRBD2 matches at 7 bases. J was trimmed by 5 bases and V by 4 bases; bases with no gene match: 7. The CDR3 sequence is 14 residues long. CDR1 and CDR2 from the germline V gene are MGHRA and YSYEKL. CDR3 protein: CASSRPGREETQYF. The CDR3 DNA follows: TGCGCCAGCAGCCGGCCAGGGAGGGAGGAGACCCAGTACTTC.

This clonotype was seen ten or more times. The chain uses TRBV10-1 and TRBJ2-5, with 7 nucleotides matching TRBD1. This CDR3 has 16 residues. Germline CDR1 and CDR2: WNHNN and SYGVQD (reference sequence). The ends lost 3 bases at V and 1 base at J; junction bases unmatched: 8. The CDR3 is CASSETGTAGQETQYF. The CDR3 DNA reads as TGCGCCAGCAGTGAAACCGGGACAGCCGGCCAAGAGACCCAGTACTTC.

There are many counts of this clonotype. The chain carries TRBV12-3 or TRBV12-4 and TRBJ2-3, with D hard to call. Trimming cost V 4 bases and J 0 bases, with 8 bases left between them. CDR3 size: 14 residues. The CDR3 protein is CASSSEYSTDTQYF. CDR3 DNA sequence: TGTGCCAGCAGTTCGGAGTACAGCACAGATACGCAGTATTTT.

The J gene is TRBJ2-7, the V gene TRBV3-1; 8 bases agree with TRBD1. Germline lookup yields CDR1 LGHDT and CDR2 YNNKEL (reference sequence). This CDR3 has 14 amino acids. V lost 2 bases and J lost 1; bases outside the gene matches: 1. The CDR3 coding sequence is TGTGCCAGCAGCCAAAGGACAGGGTCCTACGAGCAGTACTTC. It specifies CASSQRTGSYEQYF.

This clonotype was detected ten times or more. CDR3 sequence: CASSLDRGPGEQYF. Written as DNA, the CDR3 is TGTGCCAGCAGCTTAGATCGGGGTCCGGGTGAGCAGTACTTC. This chain uses TRBV7-8 with TRBJ2-7; tentative D call: TRBD2 (5 bases). The V end lost 1 base, the J end lost 7 bases, and 14 bases lay between the germline ends. This CDR3 spans 14 amino acids. Germline V CDR1 and CDR2: SGHVS, FQNEAQ.

This clonotype was seen more than once but under ten times. V is TRBV20-1 and J is TRBJ2-7, with a weak D call TRBD2 (5 bases). V was trimmed by 0 bases and J by 5 bases, leaving 17 bases between them. The CDR3 loop spans 15 amino acids. Germline loops: CDR1 DFQATT, CDR2 SNEGSKA (reference sequence). The CDR3 DNA reads TGCAGTGCTAGAGATCCGGGAAACCTCGTACACGAGCAGTACTTC. Amino acids: CSARDPGNLVHEQYF.

This clonotype was detected a few times. V is TRBV4-1 and J is TRBJ2-2; unclear D gene. V lost 0 bases to trimming and J lost 0 bases, with 2 bases between them. The CDR3 totals 14 residues. In germline, CDR1 is MGHRA, CDR2 YSYEKL. The CDR3 DNA reads as TGCGCCAGCAGCCAAGAAGCGAACACCGGGGAGCTGTTTTTT. Translation: CASSQEANTGELFF.

In its sample, this clonotype was seen a few times. V usage is TRBV2 and J usage is TRBJ1-5; D is perhaps TRBD1 (5 bases). Germline CDR1 reads SNHLY; CDR2 reads FYNNEI. This CDR3 spans 12 amino acids. The V end was cut by 8 bases, the J end by 0 bases, with 5 bases between. This chain's CDR3 is CASDSSNQPQHF. Written as DNA, the CDR3 is TGTGCCAGCGACAGTAGCAATCAGCCCCAGCATTTT.

This clonotype was recorded at least ten times. This sequence joins TRBV5-6 and TRBJ1-3; 9 bases align to TRBD1. Germline V gene data show CDR1 as SGHDT and CDR2 as YYEEEE. This CDR3 contains 16 residues. Trimming cost V 3 bases and J 3 bases; bases outside gene matches: 7. CDR3 residues: CASSSGQGLDGNTIYF. The CDR3 DNA sequence: TGTGCCAGCAGCTCGGGACAGGGACTGGATGGAAACACCATATATTTT.

This clonotype came up a few times. This chain joins TRBV6-2 or TRBV6-3 and TRBJ2-1; the D is unclear. CDR3 length equals 15 residues. Trimming left V 3 bases short and J 2 bases short, with 11 bases between. CDR1 and CDR2 (germline): MNHEY, SVGEGT. The CDR3: CASSYGWGTYNEQFF. The CDR3 coding sequence is TGTGCCAGCAGTTATGGATGGGGTACCTACAATGAGCAGTTCTTC.

The chain couples TRBV5-1 to TRBJ2-5, with 7 bases that match TRBD1. Germline V gives CDR1 SGHRS, CDR2 YFSETQ. V lost 4 bases to trimming and J lost 1 base; unmatched junction nucleotides: 1. This CDR3 is built from 13 residues. The CDR3 sequence: CASSPGGQETQYF. The CDR3 bases are TGCGCCAGCAGCCCAGGGGGCCAAGAGACCCAGTACTTC.

The rearrangement links TRBV29-1 to TRBJ2-7; 8 nucleotides match TRBD1. V lost 4 bases to trimming and J lost 3 bases; unmatched junction nucleotides: 11. The CDR3 runs 15 residues. Germline V gene data show CDR1 as SQVTM and CDR2 as ANQGSEA. CDR3 loop: CSVGETGARGYEQYF. Here the CDR3 DNA reads TGCAGCGTTGGAGAGACAGGGGCCAGGGGCTACGAGCAGTACTTC.

This clonotype has more than one count but fewer than ten. The chain links TRBV4-3 to TRBJ1-2; the D is unclear. Germline V lookup: CDR1 LGHNA, CDR2 YSLEER. V was pared by 1 base and J by 8 bases, with 8 bases between. The CDR3 loop spans 12 amino acids. The CDR3 here is CASSQVVGGYTF. In nucleotides, the CDR3 is TGCGCCAGCAGCCAAGTGGTAGGCGGCTACACCTTC.

This rearrangement joins TRBV29-1 to TRBJ2-7; possibly TRBD1 for D (5 bases). V gave up 4 bases and J gave up 0 bases, with 10 bases separating them. The germline CDR1 and CDR2 sequences are SQVTM and ANQGSEA. The CDR3 has 13 amino acids. In DNA form, the CDR3 reads TGCAGCGTTGCCCCGGACAACTCCTACGAGCAGTACTTC. It is translated as CSVAPDNSYEQYF.

This clonotype has ten or more counts. V gene TRBV10-3 combines with J gene TRBJ2-3; D gene unclear. The CDR3 is 16 amino acids. CDR1 and CDR2 (germline): ENHRY, SYGVKD. V lost 0 bases and J lost 4, with 14 bases in between. DNA for the CDR3: TGTGCCATCAGTGAGTCGAATCCCACCCCCGCAGATACGCAGTATTTT. This codes for CAISESNPTPADTQYF.

This clonotype came up a few times. The V call is TRBV2, the J call TRBJ1-3; 7 positions match TRBD1. The germline CDR1 and CDR2 sequences are SNHLY and FYNNEI. CDR3 length: 15 residues. V gave up 7 bases and J gave up 0 bases; unmatched junction bases: 6. The DNA of the CDR3 is TGTGCCAGCAACCGGGACAGCTACTCTGGAAACACCATATATTTT. It codes for CASNRDSYSGNTIYF.

This clonotype was observed a handful of times. The chain uses TRBV10-1 and TRBJ2-4, with a tentative D call TRBD2 (6 bases). The CDR3 is made up of 11 amino acids. Trimming left V 8 bases short and J 8 bases short, with 10 bases between. Germline V gives CDR1 WNHNN, CDR2 SYGVQD (reference sequence). DNA of the CDR3: TGCGCCAGCTGGGACTGGGACATTCAGTACTTC. This encodes CASWDWDIQYF.

CDR3 bases: TGCGCCAGCAGCTTGGCCGGGGGCCAGTGGGGCATGAACACTGAAGCTTTCTTT. It is translated as CASSLAGGQWGMNTEAFF. This chain joins TRBV5-1 and TRBJ1-1, with D possibly TRBD1 on 6 matching bases. Germline CDR1 is SGHRS and CDR2 is YFSETQ. The V end was cut by 0 bases, the J end by 0 bases, with 18 bases between. The CDR3 consists of 18 residues. Full variable domain (outside the CDR3, taken from reference TRBV5-1 and TRBJ1-1): KAGVTQTPRYLIKTRGQQVTLSCSPISGHRSVSWYQQTPGQGLQFLFEYFSETQRNKGNFPGRFSGRQFSNSRSEMNVSTLELGDSALYLCASSLAGGQWGMNTEAFFGQGTRLTVV.

Concerning this clonotype: At one end, the junction sequence differs from germline, possibly due to a read error. The chain links TRBV12-3 or TRBV12-4 to TRBJ2-5; 14 bases map to TRBD2. The CDR3 is made up of 15 amino acids. The CDR3 region is CSSSLRLAGGETQYF. CDR3 coding DNA: TGTTCCAGCAGTTTAAGACTAGCGGGAGGGGAGACCCAGTACTTC.

The chain couples TRBV11-2 to TRBJ2-5, with 8 bases aligning to TRBD1. V lost 1 base to trimming and J lost 3 bases; unmatched junction nucleotides: 10. Germline values: CDR1 SGHAT, CDR2 FQNNGV. This CDR3 spans 17 amino acids. The CDR3 region is CASSLGRDRIGEETQYF. The DNA of the CDR3 is TGTGCCAGCAGCTTAGGGAGGGACAGGATAGGAGAAGAGACCCAGTACTTC.

This chain joins TRBV20-1 and TRBJ1-1; weak D call: TRBD1 (5 bases). Trimming pared 2 bases from V and 5 bases from J, leaving 9 bases between. The length of the CDR3 is 12 residues. Germline-derived CDR1 and CDR2 are DFQATT and SNEGSKA (reference sequence). The CDR3, as DNA: TGCAGTGCTAGACGGGGCGAGACTGAAGCTTTCTTT. Translation gives CSARRGETEAFF.

The J gene is TRBJ2-1, the V gene TRBV3-1; D might be TRBD1 or TRBD2, each matching 6 bases. Germline V gene lookup returns CDR1 LGHDT and CDR2 YNNKEL (reference sequence). This CDR3 spans 16 amino acids. The V end lost 4 bases, the J end lost 5 bases, and 18 bases lay between the germline ends. CDR3 region: CASSPEGPGADNEQFF. The CDR3 nucleotides read TGTGCCAGCAGCCCTGAAGGGCCGGGGGCGGACAATGAGCAGTTCTTC.

This clonotype was picked up many times. This chain uses TRBV29-1 with TRBJ2-7; tentatively, D is TRBD1 (6 bases). Germline V gives CDR1 SQVTM, CDR2 ANQGSEA. V was cut by 1 base and J by 4 bases, with 17 bases left in between. CDR3 length equals 15 residues. In nucleotides, the CDR3 is TGCAGCGTTGAAGGACCGGACAGCGAGAAATACGAGCAGTACTTC. Translated, it gives CSVEGPDSEKYEQYF.

The chain links TRBV4-1 to TRBJ2-3; TRBD1 aligns across 10 bases. Losses at the gene ends were 1 base for V and 6 bases for J; bases not matched to a gene: 10. Germline V gives CDR1 MGHRA, CDR2 YSYEKL. CDR3 length: 17 amino acids. The CDR3 sequence is CASSQVGDRGYFDTQYF. CDR3 DNA sequence: TGCGCCAGCAGCCAAGTAGGGGACAGGGGATATTTCGATACGCAGTATTTT.

Only a few counts were recorded for this clonotype. V and J are TRBV12-3 or TRBV12-4 and TRBJ1-2; D unresolved. This CDR3 comprises 9 residues. Trimming took 10 bases from V and 2 from J, leaving 2 bases between them. The CDR3 sequence is CAINYGYTF. The CDR3 nucleotides read TGTGCCATCAACTATGGCTACACCTTC.

This chain uses TRBV4-2 with TRBJ2-5, with D unresolved. V was shortened by 1 base and J by 5 bases, with 8 bases between the two germline ends. Per the germline V gene, CDR1 is LGHNA and CDR2 is YNFKEQ. The CDR3 has 13 residues. The CDR3 here is CASSQVIGETQYF. CDR3 in DNA: TGTGCCAGCAGCCAAGTAATTGGGGAGACCCAGTACTTC.

The chain is built from TRBV30 and TRBJ1-2; perhaps TRBD1 as D (6 bases). Germline CDR1 and CDR2: GTSNPN and SVGIG (reference sequence). V was shortened by 2 bases and J by 2 bases, with 9 bases between the two germline ends. The length of the CDR3 is 13 residues. The CDR3 region has the DNA TGTGCCTGGAGTATCGGACAGAACTATGGCTACACCTTC. Protein sequence: CAWSIGQNYGYTF. Drawing the rest from reference TRBV30 and TRBJ1-2, the complete variable domain is SQTIHQWPATLVQPVGSPLSLECTVEGTSNPNLYWYRQAAGRGLQLLFYSVGIGQISSEVPQNLSASRPQDRQFILSSKKLLLSDSGFYLCAWSIGQNYGYTFGSGTRLTVV.